Presented here are 2 T cell receptor beta chains from one specimen sequenced in a study of response to subunit inactivated influenza vaccine. TCRdb re-called the RT-PCR reads through MiXCR, storing one row per CDR3 protein. The sample consists of about half a million distinct CDR3 sequences, 6.5% to 8% of them appearing once. The sample in question was PBMCs from blood, obtained about 23 months after vaccination. These TCRs come from a man aged 45 to 70 who received an inactivated influenza vaccine.

The gene calls are TRBV6-1 and TRBJ2-7; D gene uncertain. The CDR3 spans 13 residues. Trimming pared 6 bases from V and 0 bases from J, leaving 9 bases between. Germline CDR1 MNHNS, CDR2 SASEGT. In nucleotides, the CDR3 is TGTGCCAGCAGACCAGGTGACTCCTACGAGCAGTACTTC. Protein sequence: CASRPGDSYEQYF.

This clonotype was detected ten times or more. At one boundary the junction diverges from the germline segment, which might be a read error. The chain is built from TRBV5-6 and TRBJ2-2, with 9 nucleotides matching TRBD1. Germline CDR1 reads SGHDT; CDR2 reads YYEEEE. CDR3 size: 16 residues. CDR3 bases: TGTGCCAGCAGTCCGCCACAGGGGGCGAAGACCGGGGAGCTGTTTTTT. Amino acid sequence: CASSPPQGAKTGELFF.